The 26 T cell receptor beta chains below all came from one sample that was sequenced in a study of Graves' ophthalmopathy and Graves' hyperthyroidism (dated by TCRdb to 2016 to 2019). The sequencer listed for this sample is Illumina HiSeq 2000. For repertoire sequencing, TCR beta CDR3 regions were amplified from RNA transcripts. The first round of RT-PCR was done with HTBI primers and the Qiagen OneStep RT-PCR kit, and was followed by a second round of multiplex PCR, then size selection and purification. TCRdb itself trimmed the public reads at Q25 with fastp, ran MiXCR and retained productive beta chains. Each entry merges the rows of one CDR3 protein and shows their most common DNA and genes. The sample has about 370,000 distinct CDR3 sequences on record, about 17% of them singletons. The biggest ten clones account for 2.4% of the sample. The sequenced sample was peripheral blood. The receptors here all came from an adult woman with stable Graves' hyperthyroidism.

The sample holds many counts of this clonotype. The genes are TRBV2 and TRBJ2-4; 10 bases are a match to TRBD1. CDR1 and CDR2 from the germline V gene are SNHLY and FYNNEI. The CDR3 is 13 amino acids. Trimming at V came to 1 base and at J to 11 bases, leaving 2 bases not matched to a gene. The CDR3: CASSEGTGGFQYF. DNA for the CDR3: TGTGCCAGCAGTGAAGGGACAGGGGGTTTTCAGTACTTC.

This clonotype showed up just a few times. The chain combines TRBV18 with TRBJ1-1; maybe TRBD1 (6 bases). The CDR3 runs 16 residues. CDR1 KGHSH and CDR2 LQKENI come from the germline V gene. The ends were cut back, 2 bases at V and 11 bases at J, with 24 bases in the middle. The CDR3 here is CASSPSGGGVYGLAFF. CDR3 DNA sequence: TGTGCCAGCTCACCAAGTGGAGGGGGAGTTTATGGTTTGGCTTTCTTT.

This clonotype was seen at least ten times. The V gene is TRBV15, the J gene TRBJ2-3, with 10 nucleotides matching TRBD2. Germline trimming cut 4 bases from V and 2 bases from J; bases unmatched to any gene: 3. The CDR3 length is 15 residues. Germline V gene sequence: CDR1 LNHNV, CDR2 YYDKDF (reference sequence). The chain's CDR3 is CATSTGLADTDTQYF. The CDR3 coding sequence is TGTGCCACCAGCACAGGACTAGCGGACACAGATACGCAGTATTTT.

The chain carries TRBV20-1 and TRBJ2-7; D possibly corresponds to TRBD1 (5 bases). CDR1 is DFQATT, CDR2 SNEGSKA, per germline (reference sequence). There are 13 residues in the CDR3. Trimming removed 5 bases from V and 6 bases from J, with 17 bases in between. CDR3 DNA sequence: TGCAGTGCTGACAGTGAGAAAGGGTCCGAGCAGTACTTC. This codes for CSADSEKGSEQYF.

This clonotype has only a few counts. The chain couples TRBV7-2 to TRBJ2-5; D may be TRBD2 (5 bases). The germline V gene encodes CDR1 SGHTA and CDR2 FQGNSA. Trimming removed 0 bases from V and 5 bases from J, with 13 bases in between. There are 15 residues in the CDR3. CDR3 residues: CASSLALTRAETQYF. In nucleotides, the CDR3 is TGTGCCAGCAGCTTAGCCCTCACTAGGGCCGAGACCCAGTACTTC.

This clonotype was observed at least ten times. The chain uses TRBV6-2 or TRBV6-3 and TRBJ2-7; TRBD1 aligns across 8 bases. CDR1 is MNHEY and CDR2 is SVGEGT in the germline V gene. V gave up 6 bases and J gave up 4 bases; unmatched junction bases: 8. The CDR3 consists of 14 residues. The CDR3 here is CASRPAQGAYEQYF. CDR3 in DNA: TGTGCCAGCAGACCGGCTCAGGGGGCTTACGAGCAGTACTTC.

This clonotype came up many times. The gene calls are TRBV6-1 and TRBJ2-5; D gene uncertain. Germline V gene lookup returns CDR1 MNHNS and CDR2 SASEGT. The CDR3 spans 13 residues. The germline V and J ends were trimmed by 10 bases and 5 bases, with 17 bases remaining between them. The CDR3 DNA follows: TGTGCCACCCGGGTCGCCCGACGCGAGACCCAGTACTTC. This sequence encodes CATRVARRETQYF.

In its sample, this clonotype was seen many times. The CDR3 here is CSAALWDKNYEQYF. The CDR3 bases are TGCAGTGCCGCACTATGGGACAAAAACTACGAGCAGTACTTC. The rearrangement uses TRBV20-1 and TRBJ2-7; possibly TRBD1 for D (6 bases). CDR3 size: 14 residues. V lost 6 bases to trimming and J lost 3 bases, with 18 bases between them. Germline-derived CDR1 and CDR2 are DFQATT and SNEGSKA (reference sequence).

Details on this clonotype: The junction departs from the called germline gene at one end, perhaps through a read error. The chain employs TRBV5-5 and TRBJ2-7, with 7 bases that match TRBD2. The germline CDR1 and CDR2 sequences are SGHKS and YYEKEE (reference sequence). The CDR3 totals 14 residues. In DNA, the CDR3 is TGTGCCAGCAGCTGGGACGCGGGGGTCTACGATCAGTACTTC. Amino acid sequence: CASSWDAGVYDQYF.

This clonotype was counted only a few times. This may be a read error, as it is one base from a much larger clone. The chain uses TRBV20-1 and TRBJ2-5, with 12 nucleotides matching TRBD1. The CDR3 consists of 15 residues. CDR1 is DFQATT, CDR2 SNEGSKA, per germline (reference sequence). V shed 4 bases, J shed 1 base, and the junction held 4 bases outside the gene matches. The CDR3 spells CSATRDRGLQETQYF. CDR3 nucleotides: TGCAGTGCTACACGGGACAGGGGGCTCCAAGAGACCCAGTACTTC.

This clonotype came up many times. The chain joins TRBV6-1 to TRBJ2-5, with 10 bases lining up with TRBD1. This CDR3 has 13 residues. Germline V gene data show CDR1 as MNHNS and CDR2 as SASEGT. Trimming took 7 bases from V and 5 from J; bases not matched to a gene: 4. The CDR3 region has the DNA TGTGCCAGCATTGGACAGGGGGAGGAGACCCAGTACTTC. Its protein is CASIGQGEETQYF.

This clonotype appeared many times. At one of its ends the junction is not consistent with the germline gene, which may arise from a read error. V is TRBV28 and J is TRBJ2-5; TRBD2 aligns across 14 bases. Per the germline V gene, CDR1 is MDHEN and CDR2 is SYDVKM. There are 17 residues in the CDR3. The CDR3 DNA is TGTGCCAGCAGTAATTCAAAGGGACTAGCGGGAGCCTCATGGGGGAATTTC. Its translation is CASSNSKGLAGASWGNF.

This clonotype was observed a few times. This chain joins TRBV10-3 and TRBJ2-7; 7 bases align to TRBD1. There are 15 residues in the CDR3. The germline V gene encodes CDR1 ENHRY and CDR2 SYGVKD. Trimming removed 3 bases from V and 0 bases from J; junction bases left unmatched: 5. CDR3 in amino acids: CAISDSGTDSYEQYF. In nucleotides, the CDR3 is TGTGCCATCAGTGATTCCGGGACAGACTCCTACGAGCAGTACTTC.

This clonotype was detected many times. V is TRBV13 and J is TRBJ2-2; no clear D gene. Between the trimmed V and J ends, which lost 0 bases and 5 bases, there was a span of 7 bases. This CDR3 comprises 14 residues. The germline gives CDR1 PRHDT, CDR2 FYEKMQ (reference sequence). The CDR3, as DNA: TGTGCCAGCAGCTTAGGGCGCATGACCGGGGAGCTGTTTTTT. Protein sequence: CASSLGRMTGELFF.

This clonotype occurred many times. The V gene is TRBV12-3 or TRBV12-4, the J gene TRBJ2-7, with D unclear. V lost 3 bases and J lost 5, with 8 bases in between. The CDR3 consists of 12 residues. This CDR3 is CASSFSWNEQYF. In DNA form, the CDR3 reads TGTGCCAGCAGTTTTTCATGGAACGAGCAGTACTTC.

CDR3 amino acids: CASSPGTSVTGELFF. In nucleotides, the CDR3 is TGCGCCAGCAGCCCCGGGACTAGCGTTACCGGGGAGCTGTTTTTT. The J gene is TRBJ2-2, the V gene TRBV4-3, with 10 positions matching TRBD2. The V and J ends lost 4 bases and 5 bases, in that order; junction bases with no gene match: 4. This CDR3 is 15 amino acids long. Germline loops: CDR1 LGHNA, CDR2 YSLEER.

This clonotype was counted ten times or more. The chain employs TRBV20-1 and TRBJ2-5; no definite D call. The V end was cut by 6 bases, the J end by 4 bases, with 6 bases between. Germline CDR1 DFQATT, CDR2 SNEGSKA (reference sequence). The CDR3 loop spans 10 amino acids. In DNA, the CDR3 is TGCAGTGCCAAGGGAGAGACCCAGTACTTC. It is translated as CSAKGETQYF.

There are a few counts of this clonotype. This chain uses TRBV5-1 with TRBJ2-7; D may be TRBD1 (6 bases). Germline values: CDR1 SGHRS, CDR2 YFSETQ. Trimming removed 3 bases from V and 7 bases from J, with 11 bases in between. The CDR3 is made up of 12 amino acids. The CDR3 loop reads CASSSQGWEQYF. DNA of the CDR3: TGCGCCAGCAGCTCACAGGGTTGGGAGCAGTACTTC.

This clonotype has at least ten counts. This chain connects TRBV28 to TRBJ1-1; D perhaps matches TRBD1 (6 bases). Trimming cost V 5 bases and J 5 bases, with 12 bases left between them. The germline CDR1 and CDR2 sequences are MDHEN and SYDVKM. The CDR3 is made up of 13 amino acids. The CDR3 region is CASSTGTTTEAFF. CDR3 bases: TGTGCCAGCAGTACCGGGACAACAACTGAAGCTTTCTTT.

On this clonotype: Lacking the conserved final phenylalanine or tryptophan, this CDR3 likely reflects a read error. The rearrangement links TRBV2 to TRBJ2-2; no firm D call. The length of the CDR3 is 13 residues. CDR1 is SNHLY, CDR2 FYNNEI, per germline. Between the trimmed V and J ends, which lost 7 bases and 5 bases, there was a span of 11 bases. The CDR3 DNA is TGTGCCAGCACGAACTCTGCGACCGGGGAGCTGTTTTCT. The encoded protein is CASTNSATGELFS.

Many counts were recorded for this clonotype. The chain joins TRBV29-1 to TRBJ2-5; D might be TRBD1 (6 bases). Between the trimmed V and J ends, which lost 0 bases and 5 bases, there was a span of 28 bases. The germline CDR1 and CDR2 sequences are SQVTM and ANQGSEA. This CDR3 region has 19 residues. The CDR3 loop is CSVEELFKESGTPGETQYF. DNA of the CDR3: TGCAGCGTTGAAGAGTTGTTTAAAGAGTCGGGGACACCTGGTGAGACCCAGTACTTC. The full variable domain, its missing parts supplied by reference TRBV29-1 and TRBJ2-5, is SAVISQKPSRDICQRGTSLTIQCQVDSQVTMMFWYRQQPGQSLTLIATANQGSEATYESGFVIDKFPISRPNLTFSTLTVSNMSPEDSSIYLCSVEELFKESGTPGETQYFGPGTRLLVL.

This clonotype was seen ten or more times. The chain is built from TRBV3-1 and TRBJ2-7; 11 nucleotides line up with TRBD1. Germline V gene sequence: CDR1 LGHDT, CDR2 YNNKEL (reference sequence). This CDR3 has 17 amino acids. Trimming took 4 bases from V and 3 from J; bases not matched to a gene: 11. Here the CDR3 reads CASSLSRMDRGHYEQYF. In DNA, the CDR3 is TGTGCCAGCAGCCTTAGCAGGATGGACAGGGGGCACTACGAGCAGTACTTC.

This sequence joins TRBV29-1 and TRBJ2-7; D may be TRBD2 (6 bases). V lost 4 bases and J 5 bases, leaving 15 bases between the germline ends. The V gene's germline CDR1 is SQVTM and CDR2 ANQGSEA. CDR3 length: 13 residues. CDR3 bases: TGCAGCGTTGTAACTGGAGGGCCCAACGAGCAGTACTTC. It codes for CSVVTGGPNEQYF.

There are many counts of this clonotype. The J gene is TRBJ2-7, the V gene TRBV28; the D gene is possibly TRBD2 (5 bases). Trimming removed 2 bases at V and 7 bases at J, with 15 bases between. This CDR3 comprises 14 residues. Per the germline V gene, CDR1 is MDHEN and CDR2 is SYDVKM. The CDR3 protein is CASSLGQAPGEQYF. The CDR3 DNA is TGTGCCAGCAGTTTAGGGCAGGCTCCGGGGGAGCAGTACTTC.

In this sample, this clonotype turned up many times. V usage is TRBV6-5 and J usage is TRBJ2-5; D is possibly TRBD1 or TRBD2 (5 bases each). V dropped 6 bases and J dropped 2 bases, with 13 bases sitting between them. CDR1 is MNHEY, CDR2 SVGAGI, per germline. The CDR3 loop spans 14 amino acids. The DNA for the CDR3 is TGTGCCAGCAGCTCCGGGACGGCTCAAGAGACCCAGTACTTC. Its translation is CASSSGTAQETQYF.

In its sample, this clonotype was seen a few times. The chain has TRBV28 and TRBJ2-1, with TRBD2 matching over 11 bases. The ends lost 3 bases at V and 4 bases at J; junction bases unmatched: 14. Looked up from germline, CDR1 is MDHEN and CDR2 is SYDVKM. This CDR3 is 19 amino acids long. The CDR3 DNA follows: TGTGCCAGCAGTTTCCCGCCGCATAGCGGGGGGGGGATTTACAATGAGCAGTTCTTC. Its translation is CASSFPPHSGGGIYNEQFF.